This T cell receptor beta chain was captured in a study of cytomegalovirus exposure and HLA in healthy donors. A word on this clone: What it binds is not known.

There are 14 residues in the CDR3. J lost 2 bases, V lost 6 bases, and 6 bases had no gene match. Germline V gene data show CDR1 as MNHNS and CDR2 as SASEGT. The PCR ran on 60 Vbeta and 13 Jbeta primers. The assay was immunoSEQ multiplex PCR, and TCRdb's table has in-frame clones only and misses some. The sample shows about 120,000 clones, around 80% of them seen only once. General study findings and limits: It was reportedly the case that the classifier diagnosed cytomegalovirus status with high specificity and sensitivity. The listing of about 150 TCR beta chains classed them as cytomegalovirus-associated.

This TCR came from a female donor in good health and CMV-seropositive. Sequencing was performed on PBMCs. The chain has TRBV6-1 and TRBJ1-2; the match to TRBD1 covers 7 bases. In nucleotides, the CDR3 is TGTGCCAGCAGCCAGACAGGGAAGAACTATGGCTACACCTTC. Residues: CASSQTGKNYGYTF.